This T cell receptor (beta chain) appears in the sequencing data of a study of graft-versus-host responses after intestinal transplantation. Whole-study context: Grafts were multivisceral, liver-intestinal, or isolated intestinal. Findings and caveats of the study: Graft-donor T cell macrochimerism coincided with high graft-versus-host to host-versus-graft clonal ratios in allografts. GvH clones occurred in recipient marrow; some first appeared in ileum or blood. GvH clone levels peaked in circulation, and this peak was associated with early post-transplant HvG declines.

Sequenced by immunoSEQ multiplex PCR; TCRdb stores in-frame clones only, minus some. The sample yields 84,000 or so clones, roughly 87% seen once. There are a few counts of this clone. Its antigen is still unknown. The germline V gene encodes CDR1 MDHEN and CDR2 SYDVKM. The CDR3 has 17 residues. V was shortened by 5 bases and J by 7 bases, with 26 bases between the two germline ends. The sequences come from unstimulated CD8+ T cells sorted from spleen or lymph node cells, collected before transplant. This receptor was taken from a human donor who was the organ donor for an intestinal transplant. The V call is TRBV28, the J call TRBJ1-1, with D maybe TRBD1 (6 bases). The CDR3: CASSPLTLEGGNDEAFF. CDR3 in DNA: TGTGCCAGCAGTCCTCTCACATTGGAGGGGGGGAATGATGAAGCTTTCTTT.